The 23 T cell receptor beta chains below all came from one sample that was sequenced in a study of blood T cell repertoires in COVID-19. Only in-frame clones appear in the TCRdb table, and some are missing; sequencing was by immunoSEQ multiplex PCR. The repertoire holds fewer than 200,000 clones, with approximately 80% as singletons. What was sequenced was peripheral blood. The receptors shown here come from a human donor in a cohort sampled during active COVID-19.

The CDR3 spells CASSSDRRGEKLFF. The DNA for the CDR3 is TGTGCCAGCAGCTCGGACAGGCGGGGTGAAAAACTGTTTTTT. This chain joins TRBV9 and TRBJ1-4; TRBD1 matches 7 bases. The CDR3 extends over 14 amino acids. Per germline, CDR1 SGDLS and CDR2 YYNGEE. V trimming: 4 bases; J trimming: 7 bases; junction bases outside the gene matches: 7. The full variable domain, its missing parts supplied by reference TRBV9 and TRBJ1-4, is DSGVTQTPKHLITATGQRVTLRCSPRSGDLSVYWYQQSLDQGLQFLIQYYNGEERAKGNILERFSAQQFPDLHSELNLSSLELGDSALYFCASSSDRRGEKLFFGSGTQLSVL.

This clone appeared a few times. The rearrangement links TRBV7-6 to TRBJ2-4, with a possible D match to TRBD1 (6 bases). This CDR3 comprises 15 residues. Germline CDR1 is SGHVS and CDR2 is FNYEAQ. Trimming pared 1 base from V and 6 bases from J, leaving 13 bases between. The CDR3 protein is CASSLGTGLGNIQYF. CDR3 nucleotides: TGTGCCAGCAGCTTAGGAACAGGGCTGGGAAACATTCAGTACTTC.

The V call is TRBV5-1, the J call TRBJ2-7; 7 bases line up with TRBD1. Germline lookup yields CDR1 SGHRS and CDR2 YFSETQ. The CDR3 consists of 15 residues. J was trimmed by 1 base and V by 5 bases; bases with no gene match: 9. The CDR3 protein is CASRERGGFSYEQYF. The CDR3 DNA reads as TGCGCCAGCAGAGAGAGAGGGGGCTTTTCCTACGAGCAGTACTTC.

J is TRBJ2-2 and V is TRBV5-4; no clear D. V shed 0 bases and J shed 2 bases, with 8 bases lying between them. Per the germline V gene, CDR1 is SGHNT and CDR2 is YYREEE (reference sequence). This CDR3 region has 15 residues. The CDR3 region is CASSLATDNTGELFF. The CDR3 DNA follows: TGTGCCAGCAGCTTGGCCACAGACAACACCGGGGAGCTGTTTTTT.

The chain carries TRBV6-4 and TRBJ1-1, with 9 positions matching TRBD1. Per the germline V gene, CDR1 is MRHNA and CDR2 is SNTAGT. V dropped 3 bases and J dropped 4; count of bases not matched to a gene: 0. The CDR3 spans 13 residues. Written as DNA, the CDR3 is TGTGCCAGCAGTGAGGACAGGGGCACTGAAGCTTTCTTT. It is translated as CASSEDRGTEAFF.

The chain joins TRBV3-1 (or the pseudogene TRBV3-2) to TRBJ2-5; D might be TRBD2 (7 bases). Trimming stripped 5 bases from V and 0 bases from J, with 31 bases between. The CDR3 sequence is 21 residues long. Looked up from germline, CDR1 is LGHDT and CDR2 is YNNKEL (reference sequence). CDR3: CASSTGGGKITKYYYQETQYF. The CDR3 DNA is TGTGCCAGCAGCACGGGGGGCGGTAAGATTACAAAGTACTATTACCAAGAGACCCAGTACTTC.

This chain connects TRBV25-1 to TRBJ2-1; D not resolved. The CDR3 contains 11 residues. Between the trimmed V and J ends, which lost 2 bases and 8 bases, there was a span of 4 bases. Germline lookup yields CDR1 MGHDK and CDR2 SYGVNS. CDR3 in amino acids: CASSEVYEQFF. DNA of the CDR3: TGTGCCAGCAGTGAAGTCTATGAGCAGTTCTTC.

The J gene is TRBJ2-7, the V gene TRBV19, with 9 positions matching TRBD1. The CDR3 has 12 residues. CDR1 LNHDA and CDR2 SQIVND come from the germline V gene (reference sequence). The J segment lost 4 bases and the V segment lost 9 bases, leaving 4 bases of the junction unmatched. This CDR3 is CASGTGRYEQYF. The CDR3 bases are TGTGCCAGCGGGACAGGGAGGTACGAGCAGTACTTC.

The V and J genes are TRBV12-3 or TRBV12-4 and TRBJ1-2; D possibly corresponds to TRBD1 (5 bases). The CDR3 contains 12 residues. V lost 6 bases, J lost 2 bases, and 7 bases lay in between. The CDR3 bases are TGTGCCAGCAGGACAGAGAACTATGGCTACACCTTC. It is translated as CASRTENYGYTF.

J is TRBJ2-7 and V is TRBV5-1; 8 bases agree with TRBD2. Germline V lookup: CDR1 SGHRS, CDR2 YFSETQ. With V trimmed by 5 bases and J by 5 bases, 12 bases remained unmatched. This CDR3 region has 15 residues. The DNA for the CDR3 is TGCGCCAGCAGTCTCGGGGGGGCGACTCAGGACGAGCAGTACTTC. Amino acids: CASSLGGATQDEQYF.

This sequence joins TRBV3-1 (or the pseudogene TRBV3-2) and TRBJ2-3, with TRBD1 matching 7 bases. The CDR3 consists of 14 residues. CDR1 and CDR2 (germline): LGHDT, YNNKEL (reference sequence). Germline trimming cut 4 bases from V and 5 bases from J; bases unmatched to any gene: 6. CDR3 amino acids: CASSLASGGDTQYF. The CDR3, as DNA: TGTGCCAGCAGCCTCGCGTCAGGGGGAGATACGCAGTATTTT.

The chain employs TRBV6-1 and TRBJ1-2; 9 bases line up with TRBD1. The CDR3 has 15 residues. V lost 3 bases to trimming and J lost 4 bases; unmatched junction nucleotides: 6. CDR1 is MNHNS, CDR2 SASEGT, per germline. The CDR3 loop reads CASSESRGQGYGYTF. The CDR3 region has the DNA TGTGCCAGCAGTGAGAGTCGGGGACAGGGCTATGGCTACACCTTC.

This chain links TRBV5-6 with TRBJ2-3, with a tentative D call TRBD1 (6 bases). CDR1 and CDR2 from the germline V gene are SGHDT and YYEEEE. This CDR3 spans 12 amino acids. V lost 3 bases to trimming and J lost 12 bases, with 14 bases between them. CDR3 loop: CASSSLGGGQYF. The DNA for the CDR3 is TGTGCCAGCAGCTCCCTGGGTGGGGGCCAGTATTTT.

CDR3 nucleotides: TGTGCCAGCAGCCCCCTTTCCGGACAGGGGGCAACTGGGGCCAACGTCCTGACTTTC. This translates into CASSPLSGQGATGANVLTF. The V call is TRBV5-6, the J call TRBJ2-6, with 11 nucleotides matching TRBD1. V lost 4 bases and J lost 2; bases outside the gene matches: 11. Germline CDR1 reads SGHDT; CDR2 reads YYEEEE. The CDR3 sequence is 19 residues long.

The chain employs TRBV19 and TRBJ1-6; D is uncertain. Germline loops: CDR1 LNHDA, CDR2 SQIVND (reference sequence). The length of the CDR3 is 14 residues. V was shortened by 3 bases and J by 6 bases, with 9 bases between the two germline ends. Written as DNA, the CDR3 is TGTGCCAGTAGTATGTCAGCAGGTAATTCACCCCTCCACTTT. As protein: CASSMSAGNSPLHF.

In this sample, this clone turned up a few times. This sequence joins TRBV3-1 (or the pseudogene TRBV3-2) and TRBJ2-1; 7 positions agree with TRBD2. Germline V gene lookup returns CDR1 LGHDT and CDR2 YNNKEL (reference sequence). The CDR3 totals 15 residues. Germline trimming cut 1 base from V and 9 bases from J; bases unmatched to any gene: 9. The chain's CDR3 is CASSQGWGLSIEQFF. The CDR3 region has the DNA TGTGCCAGCAGCCAAGGATGGGGACTATCAATTGAGCAGTTCTTC.

This clone has just a few counts. This chain connects TRBV9 to TRBJ2-1; 7 nucleotides agree with TRBD1. The ends lost 0 bases at V and 8 bases at J; junction bases unmatched: 14. The germline gives CDR1 SGDLS, CDR2 YYNGEE. The CDR3 extends over 17 amino acids. CDR3 coding DNA: TGTGCCAGCAGCGTAGTCAGGGGGTCAGGCGTTACCGATGAGCAGTTCTTC. Translating it yields CASSVVRGSGVTDEQFF.

The V gene is TRBV6-6, the J gene TRBJ2-2; D gene unclear. The CDR3 covers 15 residues. Trimming removed 6 bases at V and 2 bases at J, with 13 bases between. Germline V gene data show CDR1 as MNHNY and CDR2 as SVGAGI (reference sequence). The CDR3 loop is CASSRHDGNTGELFF. DNA for the CDR3: TGTGCCAGCAGCAGACACGATGGAAACACCGGGGAGCTGTTTTTT.

CDR3 coding DNA: TGCGCCAGCAGCACCCGGTCGGGGACAGGGGGCTTCGGGGCCAACGTCCTGACTTTC. Its protein is CASSTRSGTGGFGANVLTF. J is TRBJ2-6 and V is TRBV5-1; 12 bases are shared with TRBD1. The ends lost 4 bases at V and 4 bases at J; junction bases unmatched: 12. CDR3 length: 19 amino acids. Germline lookup yields CDR1 SGHRS and CDR2 YFSETQ.

About this clone itself: Sequence at one end of the junction differs from germline and may be a read error. V and J are TRBV7-7 and TRBJ2-3; 9 nucleotides align to TRBD2. CDR3 length equals 13 residues. Germline loops: CDR1 SSHAT, CDR2 FNYEAQ (reference sequence). This CDR3 reads CASSLGLADTQYF. In DNA form, the CDR3 reads TGTGCTAGCAGCTTAGGACTAGCGGATACGCAGTATTTT.

The rearrangement joins TRBV2 to TRBJ2-7, with a possible D match to TRBD1 (6 bases). V was cut by 8 bases and J by 4 bases, with 15 bases left in between. CDR3 length: 13 residues. Germline values: CDR1 SNHLY, CDR2 FYNNEI. For the CDR3, the DNA is TGTGCCAGCGGACAGCGTTATACTTACGAGCAGTACTTC. Translating gives CASGQRYTYEQYF.

This rearrangement joins TRBV19 to TRBJ2-1; 10 bases align to TRBD2. This CDR3 spans 15 amino acids. Germline values: CDR1 LNHDA, CDR2 SQIVND (reference sequence). The V and J ends lost 6 bases and 6 bases, in that order; junction bases with no gene match: 8. The CDR3 spells CASSGTSGAPNEQFF. In DNA, the CDR3 is TGTGCCAGTAGCGGTACTAGCGGGGCCCCCAATGAGCAGTTCTTC.

As for this clone: The sample has other DNA sequences that encode this CDR3 too. The J gene is TRBJ2-1, the V gene TRBV2; possibly TRBD1 for D (5 bases). The CDR3 has 12 amino acids. The V and J ends lost 5 bases and 4 bases respectively, with 6 bases between them. Per germline, CDR1 SNHLY and CDR2 FYNNEI. CDR3 DNA: TGTGCCAGCAGTCCAGGGTACAATGAGCAGTTCTTC. Protein: CASSPGYNEQFF. Supplemented by reference TRBV2 and TRBJ2-1, the full variable domain reads EPEVTQTPSHQVTQMGQEVILRCVPISNHLYFYWYRQILGQKVEFLVSFYNNEISEKSEIFDDQFSVERPDGSNFTLKIRSTKLEDSAMYFCASSPGYNEQFFGPGTRLTVL.